This is a list of T cell receptor beta chains from one sample in a study of graft-versus-host responses after intestinal transplantation. Method: immunoSEQ multiplex PCR; TCRdb's copy keeps in-frame clones and lacks some. The sample records 12,000 or so clones, 30% to 35% being singletons. This specimen consisted of alloreactive CD8+ T cells from a mixed lymphocyte reaction culture, obtained before intestinal transplant. These receptor sequences come from a human patient who received an intestinal transplant. Each CDR3 is given with its conserved first and last residue. The order of the fields is V gene, clone size, J gene, D gene, CDR3 DNA, CDR3 protein. A D gene is named only where the DNA matches it firmly. Some rows mark clone size as missing; the rest say once, few, many or name a class of expanded clone.

TRBV2	.	TRBJ1-1	TRBD1	TGTGCCAGCAGTACGAGACAGGGACGGAACACTGAAGCTTTCTTT	CASSTRQGRNTEAFF
TRBV14	.	TRBJ2-5	.	TGTGCCAGCAGCCAAACCGACACGGGAGAGACCCAGTACTTC	CASSQTDTGETQYF
TRBV12-1	.	TRBJ1-5	.	TGTGCCAGCAGCTTTGATGGGGGAAATCAGCCCCAGCATTTT	CASSFDGGNQPQHF
TRBV19	.	TRBJ2-1	TRBD1	TGTGCCAGTAGTATTCTAACAGGGGGTTCAAGCTCCTACAATGAGCAGTTCTTC	CASSILTGGSSSYNEQFF
TRBV19	.	TRBJ2-7	TRBD2	TGTGCCAGTAGTTGGACTAGCGGGAGTCTGGGCGAGCAGTACTTC	CASSWTSGSLGEQYF
TRBV11-2	.	TRBJ2-7	TRBD1	TGTGCCAGCAGCTTAGCGATGGGACAGTACTACGAGCAGTACTTC	CASSLAMGQYYEQYF
TRBV19	.	TRBJ2-7	TRBD1	TGTGCCAGTAGTATGACAGGGGCCTACGAGCAGTACTTC	CASSMTGAYEQYF
TRBV6-5	few	TRBJ2-7	.	TGTGCCAGCGGAATGGTGGCAGGGAGAAACTACGAGCAGTACTTC	CASGMVAGRNYEQYF
TRBV2	.	TRBJ2-7	.	TGTGCCAGCAGTAATCTACTTTCTATCTACGAGCAGTACTTC	CASSNLLSIYEQYF
TRBV5-8	many	TRBJ1-5	TRBD1	TGTGCCAGCAGTTCCGGGACAGGCGAACAGCATTTT	CASSSGTGEQHF
TRBV2	.	TRBJ1-3	.	TGTGCCAGCAGTGAAGGAGTCCGGGCAGGGGCTGGAAACACCATATATTTT	CASSEGVRAGAGNTIYF
TRBV9	few	TRBJ1-2	.	TGTGCCAGCAGCGAGATGTCCGACTATGGCTACACCTTC	CASSEMSDYGYTF
TRBV4-2	.	TRBJ2-7	.	TGTGCCAGCAGCCAAGAAATAGCGGTAAGCGAGCAGTACTTC	CASSQEIAVSEQYF
TRBV11-2	.	TRBJ2-1	TRBD2	TGTGCCAGCAGTTTAGAAGTAGCGGGAGTAGACAATGAGCAGTTCTTC	CASSLEVAGVDNEQFF
TRBV4-3	.	TRBJ1-5	.	TGCGCCAGCAGCCAGAGTCCTCGAGAGGATCAGCCCCAGCATTTT	CASSQSPREDQPQHF
TRBV6-6	few	TRBJ1-2	TRBD1	TGTGCCAGCAGTTACTCCGAGACAGGGTATGGCTACACCTTC	CASSYSETGYGYTF
TRBV6-1	.	TRBJ1-1	.	TGTGCCAGCAGTACCTACGGGGGGGGCACTGAAGCTTTCTTT	CASSTYGGGTEAFF